This T cell receptor (beta chain) came from a study of shared clonotypes between healthy human individuals. Assay used: immunoSEQ multiplex PCR; TCRdb lists only in-frame clones, some missing. Here the sample spans about 770,000 clones, 55% to 80% being singletons. Sample: memory CD4+ T cells sorted from blood. Subset in this sample: CD45RA-negative fraction. The receptor's source is a woman aged 25 to 39 in good health.

The CDR3 sequence: CASSLYSGTSGYNEQFF. The DNA for the CDR3 is TGTGCCAGCAGCCTATACTCCGGGACTAGCGGCTACAATGAGCAGTTCTTC. The rearrangement uses TRBV4-2 and TRBJ2-1; 11 nucleotides match TRBD2. Germline CDR1 reads LGHNA; CDR2 reads YNFKEQ. Losses at the gene ends were 4 bases for V and 3 bases for J; bases not matched to a gene: 8. This CDR3 contains 17 residues.